This T cell receptor beta chain was recovered during a study of human T cells and chemical hapten exposure. From germline, CDR1 is SGHVS and CDR2 FNYEAQ. This CDR3 is built from 13 residues. V shed 5 bases, J shed 7 bases, and the junction held 5 bases outside the gene matches. In its sample, this clonotype was seen many times. From the RACE reads, TCRdb called clonotypes with MiXCR, one entry per CDR3 protein. The table lists approximately 100,000 distinct CDR3 sequences, approximately 10% of them singletons, with roughly 3.5% in the top ten. Regarding time point: patch test 1, 2 weeks after DPC sensitization. Treatment described: therapeutic diphenylcyclopropenone sensitization with weekly scalp DPC.

The sequenced sample was whole blood, obtained in connection with sensitization to the hapten diphenylcyclopropenone (DPC). The sequence was collected from a woman aged 40 to 49 with alopecia areata. Some clones in this sample may be carry-over from other donors' samples. V usage is TRBV7-6 and J usage is TRBJ2-1; TRBD1 matches at 7 bases. CDR3 coding DNA: TGTGCCAGCAGCAGGACAGGACAGAATGAGCAGTTCTTC. Protein: CASSRTGQNEQFF.